A single T cell receptor (beta chain) is shown here with its context. The antigen is not known. The data originate from a study of response to subunit inactivated influenza vaccine. General study findings and limits: The study's authors posited that every seasonal influenza vaccination enlists few new T cells.

TCRdb processed the RT-PCR reads anew with MiXCR; each CDR3 protein has one entry. The sample lists hundreds of thousands of distinct CDR3 sequences; about 15% were seen once. V lost 6 bases and J lost 6; bases outside the gene matches: 12. CDR1 is MNHEY and CDR2 is SVGAGI in the germline V gene. The CDR3 is 16 residues long. This sequence was found in a man in his fifties or sixties who received an inactivated influenza vaccine. The source material was PBMCs from blood, sampled less than 15 days before vaccination. The chain couples TRBV6-5 to TRBJ2-2, with 8 nucleotides matching TRBD2. CDR3 region: CASRYNSGIGPGELFF. The DNA of the CDR3 is TGTGCCAGCAGATATAATAGCGGGATAGGTCCCGGGGAGCTGTTTTTT.